What follows is one T cell receptor (beta chain) and its context. What it binds is unknown. TCRdb ran MiXCR on the 5' RACE reads and lists one entry per CDR3 protein. The repertoire has around 550,000 distinct CDR3 sequences, over 15% of them found once; the top ten carry more than 13%. This sample was taken from a study of T cells after yellow fever vaccination. About the study: SMART-Seq v4 Ultra Low Input served to prepare low-cell-number fractions.

This CDR3 has 16 residues. After removal of 0 bases from V and 2 bases from J, the junction contained 4 bases not matched to a gene. Germline assignment: CDR1 SGHRS and CDR2 YFSETQ. Study-wide points: The study re-detected most primary-vaccination clones after the booster (approximately 96% CD4, 88% CD8).

The sample here was PBMCs, taken 15 days after the yellow fever booster vaccination. The receptor was derived from a man aged 25-45 years who received the YFV17D yellow fever vaccine. This chain connects TRBV5-1 to TRBJ1-3; 8 nucleotides match TRBD1. The DNA of the CDR3 is TGCGCCAGCAGCTTGGGGACAGGGAAGGCTGGAAACACCATATATTTT. Protein: CASSLGTGKAGNTIYF.